The table lists the clone carrying this TCR beta chain with a few counts. Its specificity is not known. This record belongs to a study of beta chain features in type 1 diabetes. Overall study results and limits: Shortening that was moderate but significant affected the TCRB CDR3s of Type 1 diabetes patients in all four CD4+ subsets.

The isolated RNA, all of it, was reverse transcribed, so expressed TCRB transcripts were what got sequenced. Clones were sequenced by immunoSEQ multiplex PCR, and TCRdb holds only the in-frame ones, with some missing. The sample yields about 700,000 clones, roughly 13% seen once. The sample comprised naive CD4+ T cells from blood. This TCR derives from a man aged 18-30 years with type 1 diabetes.

This CDR3 reads CASSWTGARLTGELFF. CDR3 in DNA: TGTGCCAGCAGTTGGACAGGGGCACGTCTCACCGGGGAGCTGTTTTTT. This chain connects TRBV6-5 to TRBJ2-2; 9 bases agree with TRBD1. This CDR3 spans 16 amino acids. Germline trimming cut 4 bases from V and 4 bases from J; bases unmatched to any gene: 7. Germline lookup yields CDR1 MNHEY and CDR2 SVGAGI.